This T cell receptor (beta chain) was captured in a study of graft-versus-host responses after intestinal transplantation. The assay was immunoSEQ multiplex PCR, and TCRdb's table has in-frame clones only and misses some. This sample has 77,000 or so clones, with about 94% found just once. V shed 1 base, J shed 4 bases, and the junction held 5 bases outside the gene matches. The CDR3 is 15 amino acids. Per the germline V gene, CDR1 is MNHNS and CDR2 is SASEGT. Findings and limits, study-wide: Ileal or blood samples showed some GvH clones first, and such clones were also found in recipient marrow. There was an association between peak levels of circulating GvH clones and early post-transplant HvG declines.

This clone is a singleton in its sample. The antigen remains undetermined. The TCR originated in a human donor who received an intestinal transplant. The sample consisted of unstimulated CD8+ T cells sorted from spleen or lymph node cells, taken before intestinal transplant. V is TRBV6-1 and J is TRBJ2-7, with TRBD2 matching 9 bases. The CDR3 sequence: CASSEEGLAYYEQYF. For the CDR3, the DNA is TGTGCCAGCAGTGAAGAGGGACTAGCCTATTACGAGCAGTACTTC.